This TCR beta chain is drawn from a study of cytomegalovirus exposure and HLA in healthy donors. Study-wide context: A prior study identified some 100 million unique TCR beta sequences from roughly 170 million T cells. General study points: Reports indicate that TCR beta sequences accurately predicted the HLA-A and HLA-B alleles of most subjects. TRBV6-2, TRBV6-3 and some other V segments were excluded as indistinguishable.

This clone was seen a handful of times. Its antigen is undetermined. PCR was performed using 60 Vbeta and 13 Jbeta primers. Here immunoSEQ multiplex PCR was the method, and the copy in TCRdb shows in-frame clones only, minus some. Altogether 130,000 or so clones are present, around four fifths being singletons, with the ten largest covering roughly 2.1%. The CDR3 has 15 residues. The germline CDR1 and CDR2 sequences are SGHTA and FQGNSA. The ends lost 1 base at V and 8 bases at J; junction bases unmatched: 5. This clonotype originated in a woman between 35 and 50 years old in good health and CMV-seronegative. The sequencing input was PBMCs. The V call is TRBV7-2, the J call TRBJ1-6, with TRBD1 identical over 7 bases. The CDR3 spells CASSLERDSYSPLHF. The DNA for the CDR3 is TGTGCCAGCAGCTTAGAGAGGGACAGTTATTCACCCCTCCACTTT.